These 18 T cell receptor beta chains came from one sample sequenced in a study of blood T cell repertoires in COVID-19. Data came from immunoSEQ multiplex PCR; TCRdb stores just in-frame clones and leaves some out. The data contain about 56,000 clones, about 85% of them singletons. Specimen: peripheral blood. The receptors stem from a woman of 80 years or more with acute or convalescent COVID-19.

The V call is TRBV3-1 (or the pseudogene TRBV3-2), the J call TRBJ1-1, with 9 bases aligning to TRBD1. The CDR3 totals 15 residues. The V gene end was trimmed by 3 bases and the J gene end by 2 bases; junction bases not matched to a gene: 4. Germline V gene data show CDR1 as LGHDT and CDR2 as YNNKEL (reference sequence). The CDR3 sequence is CASSQGQGRNTEAFF. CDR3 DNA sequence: TGTGCCAGCAGCCAGGGACAGGGAAGAAACACTGAAGCTTTCTTT.

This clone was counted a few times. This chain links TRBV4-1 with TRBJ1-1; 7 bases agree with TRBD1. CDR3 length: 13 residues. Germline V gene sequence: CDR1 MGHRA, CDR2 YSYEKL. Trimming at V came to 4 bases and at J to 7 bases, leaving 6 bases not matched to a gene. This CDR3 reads CASSPRQGGEAFF. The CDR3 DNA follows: TGCGCCAGCAGCCCCCGACAGGGAGGTGAAGCTTTCTTT.

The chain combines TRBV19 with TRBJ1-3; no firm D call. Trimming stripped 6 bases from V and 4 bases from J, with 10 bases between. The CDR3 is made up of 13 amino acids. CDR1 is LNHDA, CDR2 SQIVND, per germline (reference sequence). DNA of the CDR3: TGTGCCAGTAGCGATACCACAGGAAACACCATATATTTT. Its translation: CASSDTTGNTIYF.

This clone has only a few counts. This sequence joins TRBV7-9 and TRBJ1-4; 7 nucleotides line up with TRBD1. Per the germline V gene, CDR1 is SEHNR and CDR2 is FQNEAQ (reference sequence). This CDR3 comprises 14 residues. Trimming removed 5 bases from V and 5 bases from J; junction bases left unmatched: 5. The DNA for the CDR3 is TGTGCCAGCAGCCGTGACAGGGAAAATGAAAAACTGTTTTTT. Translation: CASSRDRENEKLFF.

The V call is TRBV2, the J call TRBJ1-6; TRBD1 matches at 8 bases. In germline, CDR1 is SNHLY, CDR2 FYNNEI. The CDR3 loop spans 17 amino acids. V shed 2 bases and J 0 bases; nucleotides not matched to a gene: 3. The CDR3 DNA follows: TGTGCCAGCAGTGAACGGACAGGGAGCTCCTATAATTCACCCCTCCACTTT. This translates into CASSERTGSSYNSPLHF.

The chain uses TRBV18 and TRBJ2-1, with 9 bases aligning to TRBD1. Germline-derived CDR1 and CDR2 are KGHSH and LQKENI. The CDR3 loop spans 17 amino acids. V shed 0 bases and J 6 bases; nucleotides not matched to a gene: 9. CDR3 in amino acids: CASSPPRGTGYPNEQFF. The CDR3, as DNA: TGTGCCAGCTCACCACCGAGGGGGACAGGGTACCCCAATGAGCAGTTCTTC. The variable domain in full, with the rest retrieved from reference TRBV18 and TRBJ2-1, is NAGVMQNPRHLVRRRGQEARLRCSPMKGHSHVYWYRQLPEEGLKFMVYLQKENIIDESGMPKERFSAEFPKEGPSILRIQQVVRGDSAAYFCASSPPRGTGYPNEQFFGPGTRLTVL.

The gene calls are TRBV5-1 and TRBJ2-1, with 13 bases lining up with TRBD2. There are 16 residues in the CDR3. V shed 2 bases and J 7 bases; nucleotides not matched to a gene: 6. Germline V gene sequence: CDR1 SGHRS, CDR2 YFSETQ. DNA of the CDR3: TGCGCCAGCAGCTTACTAGCGGGGGGGCGAGGGAATGAGCAGTTCTTC. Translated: CASSLLAGGRGNEQFF.

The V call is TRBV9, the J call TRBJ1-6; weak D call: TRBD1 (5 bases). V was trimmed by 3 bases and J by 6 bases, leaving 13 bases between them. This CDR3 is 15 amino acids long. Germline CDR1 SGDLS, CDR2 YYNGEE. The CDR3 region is CASSAAGGTNSPLHF. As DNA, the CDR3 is TGTGCCAGCAGCGCCGCGGGGGGGACTAATTCACCCCTCCACTTT.

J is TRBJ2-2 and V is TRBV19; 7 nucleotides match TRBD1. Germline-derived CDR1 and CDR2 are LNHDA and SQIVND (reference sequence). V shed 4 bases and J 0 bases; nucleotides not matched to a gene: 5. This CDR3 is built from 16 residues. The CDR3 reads CASSTSTGANTGELFF. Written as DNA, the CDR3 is TGTGCCAGTAGTACCTCCACAGGGGCGAACACCGGGGAGCTGTTTTTT.

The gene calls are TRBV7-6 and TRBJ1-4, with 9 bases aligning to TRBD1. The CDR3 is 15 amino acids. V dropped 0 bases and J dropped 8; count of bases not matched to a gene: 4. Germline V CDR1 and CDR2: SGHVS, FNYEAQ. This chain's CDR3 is CASSLADRGLEKLFF. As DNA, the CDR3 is TGTGCCAGCAGCTTAGCGGACAGGGGTTTGGAAAAACTGTTTTTT. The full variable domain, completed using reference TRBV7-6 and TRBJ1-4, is GAGVSQSPRYKVTKRGQDVALRCDPISGHVSLYWYRQALGQGPEFLTYFNYEAQQDKSGLPNDRFSAERPEGSISTLTIQRTEQRDSAMYRCASSLADRGLEKLFFGSGTQLSVL.

CDR3 loop: CASSSTGEQYF. Written as DNA, the CDR3 is TGTGCCAGCAGCTCGACAGGGGAGCAGTACTTC. The chain is built from TRBV5-6 and TRBJ2-7; TRBD1 agrees at 7 bases. The CDR3 loop spans 11 amino acids. V dropped 3 bases and J dropped 7; count of bases not matched to a gene: 1. CDR1 SGHDT and CDR2 YYEEEE come from the germline V gene.

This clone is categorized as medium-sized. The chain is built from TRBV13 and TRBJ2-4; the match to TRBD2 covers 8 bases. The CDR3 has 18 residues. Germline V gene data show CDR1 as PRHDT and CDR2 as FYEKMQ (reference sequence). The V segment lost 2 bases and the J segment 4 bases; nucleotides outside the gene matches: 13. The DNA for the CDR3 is TGTGCCAGCAGCTTACGAAAATCCGAGGCTAGCGGGAAAAACATTCAGTACTTC. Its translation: CASSLRKSEASGKNIQYF.

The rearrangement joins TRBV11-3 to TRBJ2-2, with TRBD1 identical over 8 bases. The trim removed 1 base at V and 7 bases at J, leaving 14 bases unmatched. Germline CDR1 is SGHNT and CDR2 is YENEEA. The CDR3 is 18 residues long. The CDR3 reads CASSLVSGSGGHSGELFF. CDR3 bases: TGTGCCAGCAGCTTAGTCTCTGGGTCAGGGGGCCATAGCGGGGAGCTGTTTTTT.

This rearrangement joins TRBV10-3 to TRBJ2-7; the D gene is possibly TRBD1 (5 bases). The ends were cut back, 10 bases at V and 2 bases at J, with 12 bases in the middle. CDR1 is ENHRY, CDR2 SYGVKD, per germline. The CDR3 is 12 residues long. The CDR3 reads CATAGNAYEQYF. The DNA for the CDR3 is TGTGCCACGGCAGGGAACGCCTACGAGCAGTACTTC.

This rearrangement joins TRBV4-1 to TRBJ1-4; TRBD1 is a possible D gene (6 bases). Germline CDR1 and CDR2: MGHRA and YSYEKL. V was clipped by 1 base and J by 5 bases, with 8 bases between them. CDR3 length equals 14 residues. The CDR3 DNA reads TGCGCCAGCAGCCAAGTGCAGGGGAATGAAAAACTGTTTTTT. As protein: CASSQVQGNEKLFF.

CDR3 region: CAMGTTSYEQYF. CDR3 nucleotides: TGTGCCATGGGGACAACATCCTACGAGCAGTACTTC. The V call is TRBV10-3, the J call TRBJ2-7; D might be TRBD1 (6 bases). Trimming pared 9 bases from V and 1 base from J, leaving 10 bases between. Per germline, CDR1 ENHRY and CDR2 SYGVKD. The CDR3 loop spans 12 amino acids.

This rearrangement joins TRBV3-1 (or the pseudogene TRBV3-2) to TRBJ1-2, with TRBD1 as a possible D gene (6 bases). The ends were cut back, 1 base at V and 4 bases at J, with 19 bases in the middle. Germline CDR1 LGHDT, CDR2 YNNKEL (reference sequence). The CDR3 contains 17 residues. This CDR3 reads CASSQVGGAASIYGYTF. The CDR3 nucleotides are TGTGCCAGCAGCCAAGTGGGGGGGGCTGCAAGTATCTATGGCTACACCTTC.

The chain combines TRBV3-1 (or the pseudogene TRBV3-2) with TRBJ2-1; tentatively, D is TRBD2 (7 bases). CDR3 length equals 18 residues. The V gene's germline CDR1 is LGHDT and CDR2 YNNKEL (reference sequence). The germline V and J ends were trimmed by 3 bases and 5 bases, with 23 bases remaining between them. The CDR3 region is CASSHPFLPGGQNNEQFF. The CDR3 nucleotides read TGTGCCAGCAGCCACCCGTTTTTGCCGGGGGGACAAAACAATGAGCAGTTCTTC.